The 14 T cell receptor beta chains given below trace back to one sample, sequenced in a study of beta chain features in type 1 diabetes. Expressed TCRB transcripts were sequenced because the isolated RNA had all been reverse transcribed beforehand. TCRdb's copy holds only in-frame clones and misses some; the assay was immunoSEQ multiplex PCR. The sample includes about 220,000 clones, approximately 11% seen only once; the top ten take 1% to 1.5%. Sequencing used central memory CD4+ T cells from blood. Receptors were obtained from a man between 18 and 29 years old in good health.

The DNA of the CDR3 is TGTGCCAGCAGTGGGCAGACAGATAACTATGGCTACACCTTC. It encodes CASSGQTDNYGYTF. The chain has TRBV2 and TRBJ1-2; D perhaps matches TRBD1 (5 bases). From germline, CDR1 is SNHLY and CDR2 FYNNEI. This CDR3 has 14 amino acids. Trimming stripped 4 bases from V and 1 base from J, with 10 bases between.

This chain joins TRBV4-3 and TRBJ2-7; 7 bases match TRBD1. The length of the CDR3 is 16 residues. Germline CDR1 reads LGHNA; CDR2 reads YSLEER. The V gene end was trimmed by 0 bases and the J gene end by 3 bases; junction bases not matched to a gene: 8. CDR3 sequence: CASSQDRGPINYEQYF. CDR3 nucleotides: TGCGCCAGCAGCCAAGATAGGGGGCCCATCAACTACGAGCAGTACTTC.

This clone turned up a few times. This rearrangement joins TRBV7-8 to TRBJ2-5; D not resolved. Trimming pared 2 bases from V and 1 base from J, leaving 5 bases between. Per germline, CDR1 SGHVS and CDR2 FQNEAQ. This CDR3 contains 13 residues. CDR3 coding DNA: TGTGCCAGCAGCTTATCGTTCCAAGAGACCCAGTACTTC. This sequence encodes CASSLSFQETQYF.

This clone occurred a few times. The chain carries TRBV6-5 and TRBJ1-2; 7 bases are shared with TRBD1. Trimming removed 6 bases from V and 0 bases from J; junction bases left unmatched: 4. The CDR3 extends over 14 amino acids. Germline V CDR1 and CDR2: MNHEY, SVGAGI. The CDR3 coding sequence is TGTGCCAGCAGAGAGGGACAGACTAACTATGGCTACACCTTC. This gives the protein CASREGQTNYGYTF.

The J gene is TRBJ2-3, the V gene TRBV2, with unresolved D. Trimming removed 2 bases from V and 6 bases from J, with 3 bases in between. CDR3 length: 11 amino acids. Germline V CDR1 and CDR2: SNHLY, FYNNEI. The CDR3 DNA sequence: TGTGCCAGCAGTGAATTTGATACGCAGTATTTT. Translating gives CASSEFDTQYF. Variable domain in full (rest from reference TRBV2 and TRBJ2-3): EPEVTQTPSHQVTQMGQEVILRCVPISNHLYFYWYRQILGQKVEFLVSFYNNEISEKSEIFDDQFSVERPDGSNFTLKIRSTKLEDSAMYFCASSEFDTQYFGPGTRLTVL.

There are a few counts of this clone. V gene TRBV5-1 combines with J gene TRBJ2-1; TRBD2 aligns across 8 bases. J was trimmed by 0 bases and V by 4 bases; bases with no gene match: 12. This CDR3 comprises 18 residues. Per the germline V gene, CDR1 is SGHRS and CDR2 is YFSETQ. The DNA for the CDR3 is TGCGCCAGCAGCCCCCGGTCGGGGAGCGGGAGCTCCTACAATGAGCAGTTCTTC. Its protein product is CASSPRSGSGSSYNEQFF.

This clone was recorded many times. V gene TRBV18 combines with J gene TRBJ2-7; D ambiguous. V lost 3 bases to trimming and J lost 6 bases, with 12 bases between them. Germline-derived CDR1 and CDR2 are KGHSH and LQKENI. This CDR3 is 13 amino acids long. CDR3 loop: CASSPIVKGEQYF. CDR3 DNA sequence: TGTGCCAGCTCACCCATCGTAAAGGGCGAGCAGTACTTC.

The chain joins TRBV10-3 to TRBJ2-3, with 11 positions matching TRBD1. The CDR3 extends over 14 amino acids. The junction had 5 bases not matched to a gene; V was cut back by 8 bases and J by 4 bases. Germline loops: CDR1 ENHRY, CDR2 SYGVKD. DNA of the CDR3: TGTGCCATCCCTAGGGACAGGGGGGCAGATACGCAGTATTTT. Its translation: CAIPRDRGADTQYF.

This clone was observed at least ten times. V usage is TRBV7-8 and J usage is TRBJ1-4; 8 bases line up with TRBD1. Germline assignment: CDR1 SGHVS and CDR2 FQNEAQ. Losses at the gene ends were 5 bases for V and 0 bases for J; bases not matched to a gene: 5. CDR3 length: 16 amino acids. CDR3 region: CASSTGQGATNEKLFF. The CDR3, as DNA: TGTGCCAGCAGCACCGGACAGGGTGCAACTAATGAAAAACTGTTTTTT. Drawing the rest from reference TRBV7-8 and TRBJ1-4, the complete variable domain is GAGVSQSPRYKVAKRGQDVALRCDPISGHVSLFWYQQALGQGPEFLTYFQNEAQLDKSGLPSDRFFAERPEGSVSTLKIQRTQQEDSAVYLCASSTGQGATNEKLFFGSGTQLSVL.

This sequence joins TRBV29-1 and TRBJ1-1; perhaps TRBD1 as D (6 bases). Trimming left V 3 bases short and J 1 base short, with 9 bases between. This CDR3 is 13 amino acids long. Germline CDR1 is SQVTM and CDR2 is ANQGSEA. The CDR3 DNA reads TGCAGCGTTGATAAGGGGGAGAACACTGAAGCTTTCTTT. It specifies CSVDKGENTEAFF.

The chain joins TRBV6-6 to TRBJ2-1; 9 bases line up with TRBD1. The CDR3 is 15 residues long. From germline, CDR1 is MNHNY and CDR2 SVGAGI (reference sequence). J gave up 9 bases and V 7 bases, and 13 bases lay outside the gene matches. The CDR3 region has the DNA TGTGCCAGCACCCGCGGGACAGGGATAAGGGGTGAGCAGTTCTTC. Protein sequence: CASTRGTGIRGEQFF.

The chain is built from TRBV5-6 and TRBJ2-1; D is ambiguous. From germline, CDR1 is SGHDT and CDR2 YYEEEE. The CDR3 has 13 residues. V lost 2 bases and J 7 bases, leaving 10 bases between the germline ends. CDR3 coding DNA: TGTGCCAGCAGCTTAATTCCCCAGAATGAGCAGTTCTTC. Translation: CASSLIPQNEQFF.

This clone has just a few counts. The chain uses TRBV14 and TRBJ2-5; TRBD1 agrees at 10 bases. The CDR3 is 15 amino acids. V was clipped by 4 bases and J by 4 bases; unmatched bases: 6. CDR1 and CDR2 from the germline V gene are SGHDN and FVKESK. In DNA, the CDR3 is TGTGCCAGCAGCCTGAGGGGACAGGGGCGAGAGACCCAGTACTTC. Translation gives CASSLRGQGRETQYF.

This chain links TRBV10-3 with TRBJ2-5, with D possibly TRBD1 on 6 matching bases. The CDR3 is 14 amino acids. The V and J ends lost 0 bases and 5 bases respectively, with 10 bases between them. Germline V gene data show CDR1 as ENHRY and CDR2 as SYGVKD. CDR3 coding DNA: TGTGCCATCAGTGAGTCGAGGACAGCGGAGACCCAGTACTTC. Translated: CAISESRTAETQYF.